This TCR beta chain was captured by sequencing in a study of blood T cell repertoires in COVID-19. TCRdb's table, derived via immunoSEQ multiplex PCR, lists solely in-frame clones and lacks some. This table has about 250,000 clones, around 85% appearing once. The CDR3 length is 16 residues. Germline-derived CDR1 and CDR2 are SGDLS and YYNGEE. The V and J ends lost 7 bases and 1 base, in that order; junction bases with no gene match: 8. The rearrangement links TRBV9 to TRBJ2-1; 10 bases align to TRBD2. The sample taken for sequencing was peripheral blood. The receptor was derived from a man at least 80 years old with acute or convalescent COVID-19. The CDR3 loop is CASALAGSGSYNEQFF. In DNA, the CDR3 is TGTGCCAGCGCACTAGCGGGATCGGGGTCCTACAATGAGCAGTTCTTC.